Listed below are T cell receptor beta chains from one sample, sequenced in a study of T cell repertoires in cytomegalovirus infection. From the reads, TCRdb called clonotypes with MiXCR, one entry per CDR3 protein. This sample yields about 740,000 distinct CDR3 sequences, of which 35% are seen a single time; roughly 2.9% belongs to the top ten. Source material: PBMCs. These receptors came from a human donor in good health (CMV status not recorded). Some clones in this sample may be carry-over from other donors' samples. The CDR3 runs from the conserved cysteine through the conserved F or W. D genes are given only for firm matches. Some rows mark clone size as missing; the rest say once, few, many or name a class of expanded clone.

TGTGCCAGCAGCCTGCGACAGGGGTCTAATGAAAAACTGTTTTTT	CASSLRQGSNEKLFF	TRBD1	TRBJ1-4	TRBV7-2	many
TGTGCCAGCAGTCCGACCCTACAGGGCAATCAGCCCCAGCATTTT	CASSPTLQGNQPQHF	-	TRBJ1-5	TRBV27	-
TGTGCCAGTCAGTCGGGGCGCGACACCGGGGAGCTGTTTTTT	CASQSGRDTGELFF	-	TRBJ2-2	TRBV6-6	once
TGTGCCAGCAGTCAACCAGAGGGACTAGCGGGAAGTGCGGGTACGCAGTATTTT	CASSQPEGLAGSAGTQYF	TRBD2	TRBJ2-3	TRBV6-6	-
TGTGCCAGCAGTGAAGTAGAGCTCCCCACCCCCGGGGAGCTGTTTTTT	CASSEVELPTPGELFF	-	TRBJ2-2	TRBV6-1	-
TGTGCCAGCAGCGCCGGGGGCGCGTCCTACGAGCAGTACTTC	CASSAGGASYEQYF	-	TRBJ2-7	TRBV7-8	many
TGTGCCAGCAGTCAATTTGCAGGATCTCTTAGCAATCAGCCCCAGCATTTT	CASSQFAGSLSNQPQHF	-	TRBJ1-5	TRBV12-3/TRBV12-4	few
TGTGCCAGCAGCTCCGGACCTTCCCTACGGAATGAGCAGTTCTTC	CASSSGPSLRNEQFF	-	TRBJ2-1	TRBV11-1	few
TGTGCCAGCTCCCTTTGGGGCCGGGGGGTGAACACTGAAGCTTTCTTT	CASSLWGRGVNTEAFF	-	TRBJ1-1	TRBV18	few
TGTGCCACCAGTGACTCGGGGGGCCCACACAATGAGCAGTTCTTC	CATSDSGGPHNEQFF	-	TRBJ2-1	TRBV24-1	few
TGTGCCAGCACCCTACAAGGGGACACCCGAGAAAAACTGTTTTTT	CASTLQGDTREKLFF	-	TRBJ1-4	TRBV7-2	many
TGTGCCACCAGTCGTCATCAACCCGGGACGGGTCAAGAGACCCAGTACTTC	CATSRHQPGTGQETQYF	-	TRBJ2-5	TRBV24-1	-
TGTGCCAGCCACGACCGGGACAGGAACACTGAAGCTTTCTTT	CASHDRDRNTEAFF	TRBD1	TRBJ1-1	TRBV11-2	-
TGCGCCAGCAGCGTAAACAGGGGTTCCACTGAAGCTTTCTTT	CASSVNRGSTEAFF	TRBD1	TRBJ1-1	TRBV5-1	-
TGTGCCAGCAGCGACGACACCTTGACTAGCGGTGGCGGGGAGCTGTTTTTT	CASSDDTLTSGGGELFF	TRBD2	TRBJ2-2	TRBV7-3	-
TGTGCTAGTCTTATTATGGGGGGCATGGACGAGCAGTACTTC	CASLIMGGMDEQYF	-	TRBJ2-7	TRBV12-5	-
TGTGCCAGCGGGGCAGATACGCAGTATTTT	CASGADTQYF	-	TRBJ2-3	TRBV12-3/TRBV12-4	few
TGTGCCAGTACGGATTGGGGGTCAAGCAATCAGCCCCAGCATTTT	CASTDWGSSNQPQHF	-	TRBJ1-5	TRBV19	few
TGTGCCAGCAGCTCAGGTGGGGGGCCGGATGAGCAGTTCTTC	CASSSGGGPDEQFF	-	TRBJ2-1	TRBV7-6	few
TGTGCCAGCAGCTGGACTACAGGGGTTACCTACGAGCAGTACTTC	CASSWTTGVTYEQYF	-	TRBJ2-7	TRBV7-2	-
TGCAGTGCTAGAAGGGAGAGCGGGGGCCATCCGGGGAAGGGGACCCAGTACTTC	CSARRESGGHPGKGTQYF	TRBD2	TRBJ2-5	TRBV20-1	-
TGTGCCAGCAGCCAAGGGGTGGGAGCTAATGAAAAACTGTTTTTT	CASSQGVGANEKLFF	-	TRBJ1-4	TRBV4-2	few
TGTGCCAGCAGTGCTGCGTCCGGAAGTGAAGCTTTCTTT	CASSAASGSEAFF	-	TRBJ1-1	TRBV2	-
TGTGCCAGCAGCCAAGGAACGGACAGGGGGACTGAAGCTTTCTTT	CASSQGTDRGTEAFF	TRBD1	TRBJ1-1	TRBV4-2	few
TGTGCCAGCAGTCCACCAGGACAGCCCGGCTACACCTTC	CASSPPGQPGYTF	-	TRBJ1-2	TRBV6-1	-
TGTGCCAGCAGCGTTAGCGGGGGGTTCTACGAGCAGTACTTC	CASSVSGGFYEQYF	TRBD2	TRBJ2-7	TRBV7-6	many
TGTGCCAGCAATCCTATAGACCCAGGGGGCACTGAAGCTTTCTTT	CASNPIDPGGTEAFF	TRBD1	TRBJ1-1	TRBV28	-
TGTGCCAGCAGCTTAGATTACTATGGCTACACCTTC	CASSLDYYGYTF	-	TRBJ1-2	TRBV7-8	few
TGTGCCAGGTCCCCTCACAGGGGTGAGACCAAAAACATTCAGTACTTC	CARSPHRGETKNIQYF	TRBD1	TRBJ2-4	TRBV7-8	many
TGTGCCAGTAGTATCCTCGGGCGGTCCAATCAGCCCCAGCATTTT	CASSILGRSNQPQHF	-	TRBJ1-5	TRBV19	-
TGTGCCTGGAGTCCTACGGATGTTGGTGGCTACACCTTC	CAWSPTDVGGYTF	-	TRBJ1-2	TRBV30	few
TGTGCCAGTAGTTGGACTCTAACCTACGAGCAGTACTTC	CASSWTLTYEQYF	-	TRBJ2-7	TRBV19	few
TGTGCCAGCAGTGAGGGAGCGCGGCAGTTCTTC	CASSEGARQFF	-	TRBJ2-1	TRBV2	few
TGTGCCATCAGCAATCATCAAGAGACCCAGTACTTC	CAISNHQETQYF	-	TRBJ2-5	TRBV10-3	few